The TCR beta chain under discussion was sequenced for a study of shared clonotypes between healthy human individuals. Findings and caveats of the study: Clonotypes which were not shared had lower generation probabilities than clonotypes that all four donors shared. The study found about 4.6% of naive CD4 clonotypes shared across a few donors.

Recent vaccinations or acute infections were absent in the healthy HIV-negative adult donors. The assay was run at deep level. The method was immunoSEQ multiplex PCR; TCRdb's version includes in-frame clones alone and lacks a portion of them. The sample shows around 550,000 clones, roughly 95% of them seen only once. A remark on this clone: Antigen: not known.

The sample comprised naive CD4+ T cells sorted from blood. The sample's subset: CD45RA+ positively selected. The source of this sequence is a woman aged 25 to 39 in good health.

CDR3 protein: CASRDTGINYGYTF. CDR3 DNA: TGCGCCAGCCGGGACACGGGGATTAACTATGGCTACACCTTC. The chain uses TRBV5-1 and TRBJ1-2, with a weak D call TRBD1 (6 bases). The V and J ends lost 7 bases and 1 base respectively, with 14 bases between them. Germline V CDR1 and CDR2: SGHRS, YFSETQ. The CDR3 consists of 14 residues.